The rows below give T cell receptor beta chains drawn from one sample of a study of a mutant IDH1 vaccine in newly diagnosed glioma. Using immunoSEQ multiplex PCR, the repertoire was profiled, and TCRdb retains in-frame clones only, with some absent. The table shows fewer than 40,000 clones, with approximately 80% occurring only once. The material sequenced was PBMCs, taken from a glioma patient treated with radiotherapy, temozolomide or both. These TCRs come from a man aged 25 to 40 with glioma. CDR3s include the opening cysteine and the closing phenylalanine or tryptophan. A D gene is named only where the DNA matches it firmly. For some rows the clone size is stated as once, few or many, or as a class when expanded; others skip it.

>TRBJ2-2|NA|NA|TRBV2
TGTGCCAGCAGTCCTGAGGGTTTAGCTGGCGGGGAGCTGTTTTTT
CASSPEGLAGGELFF
>TRBJ2-7|NA|NA|TRBV18
TGTGCCAGCTCACCACCCCCCCGGGACGGCACCTACGAGCAGTACTTC
CASSPPPRDGTYEQYF
>TRBJ2-5|NA|TRBD1|TRBV2
TGTGCCAGCATTCCAGCTCCCCCGGGACAGAAAGGGACCCAGTACTTC
CASIPAPPGQKGTQYF
>TRBJ1-4|NA|NA|TRBV4-1
TGCGCCAGCAGCCAAGATGTAGGGGCTAATGAAAAACTGTTTTTT
CASSQDVGANEKLFF
>TRBJ1-5|NA|NA|TRBV7-7
TGTGCCAGCAGCTTAAGGCAGCCCCAGCATTTT
CASSLRQPQHF
>TRBJ2-7|NA|TRBD1|TRBV14
TGTGCCAGCAGCTACGGACAGGGGGGCGAGCAGTACTTC
CASSYGQGGEQYF
>TRBJ1-2|NA|TRBD1|TRBV7-2
TGTGCCAGCAGTTCGGCCGGGACAGGGGGCGATTTTTGGTATGGCTACACCTTC
CASSSAGTGGDFWYGYTF
>TRBJ1-5|NA|NA|TRBV18
TGTGCCAGCTCGCCCGCTGGGACTAGCAATCAGCCCCAGCATTTT
CASSPAGTSNQPQHF
>TRBJ1-1|NA|TRBD1|TRBV27
TGTGCCAGCAGTTTGTGGGCCGTCGCGGCAGGGGGCACTGAAGCTTTCTTT
CASSLWAVAAGGTEAFF
>TRBJ2-5|few|NA|TRBV11-1
TGTGCCAGCAGCCGGGACAAAGAGACCCAGTACTTC
CASSRDKETQYF
>TRBJ2-7|NA|NA|TRBV5-1
TGCGCCAGCAGGCCCCCGGGGCAGGGGTACGAGCAGTACTTC
CASRPPGQGYEQYF
>TRBJ2-7|NA|NA|TRBV7-2
TGTGCCAGCAGCTTTTATCCGACTCTTCCCTACGAGCAGTACTTC
CASSFYPTLPYEQYF
>TRBJ1-6|NA|NA|TRBV7-2
TGTGCCAGCAGCCGTACAGCCCGCGAGGGGCCCCTCCACTTT
CASSRTAREGPLHF
>TRBJ2-3|once|TRBD1|TRBV6-4
TGTGCCAGCAGTAGACAGGGTGCGGGCACAGATACGCAGTATTTT
CASSRQGAGTDTQYF
>TRBJ2-6|NA|NA|TRBV6-6
TGTGCCAGCAGTTCTCCGGGGGCCCCCGTCCTGACTTTC
CASSSPGAPVLTF
>TRBJ2-7|NA|NA|TRBV7-8
TGTGCCAGCAGCTTGGTGGCAGAAGTCTACGAGCAGTACTTC
CASSLVAEVYEQYF
>TRBJ2-3|NA|NA|TRBV2
TGTGCCAGCAGTGATGGTAGTCCCAGCCCTAGCACAGATACGCAGTATTTT
CASSDGSPSPSTDTQYF
>TRBJ1-4|NA|NA|TRBV5-1
TGCGCCAGCAGCCGAGACTATAATGAAAAACTGTTTTTT
CASSRDYNEKLFF
>TRBJ2-2|NA|TRBD1|TRBV6-5
TGTGCCAGCAGTTCCTTGGACAGGGTGAACACCGGGGAGCTGTTTTTT
CASSSLDRVNTGELFF
>TRBJ2-1|NA|TRBD2|TRBV4-1
TGCGCCAGCAGCCCGGGACTAGCGTGGAATGAGCAGTTCTTC
CASSPGLAWNEQFF
>TRBJ2-2|NA|TRBD2|TRBV9
TGTGCCAGCAGCGTTTTTAGCGGGGGGGCCGGGGAGCTGTTTTTT
CASSVFSGGAGELFF
>TRBJ1-5|once|NA|TRBV19
TGTGCCAGTAGTACCCGGGACACTAATCAGCCCCAGCATTTT
CASSTRDTNQPQHF
>TRBJ2-7|few|NA|TRBV10-3
TGTGCCATCAGTGAAGGGCACTCCTACGAGCAGTACTTC
CAISEGHSYEQYF
>TRBJ2-5|NA|NA|TRBV7-8
TGTGCCAGCAGCCCCAGGTGGGGGGCCGAGACCCAGTACTTC
CASSPRWGAETQYF
>TRBJ2-7|NA|NA|TRBV25-1
TGTGCCAGCAGTGAAGATCCCGAGCAGTACTTC
CASSEDPEQYF
>TRBJ1-4|NA|NA|TRBV27
TGTGCCAGCAGTTTAAAAGGGATATACAACGAAAAACTGTTTTTT
CASSLKGIYNEKLFF
>TRBJ2-3|NA|NA|TRBV6-6
TGTGCCAGCAGTTCTCCGCTACCCACAGATACGCAGTATTTT
CASSSPLPTDTQYF
>TRBJ1-2|NA|NA|TRBV2
TGTGCCAGCAGTGACGGGACGCTCAGGGGTGGCTACACCTTC
CASSDGTLRGGYTF
>TRBJ1-6|NA|TRBD1|TRBV6-1
TGTGCCAGCATATATAGGACAGGGGCTTCACCCCTCCACTTT
CASIYRTGASPLHF
>TRBJ2-6|once|NA|TRBV27
TGTGCCAGCAGTTTATACTCTGGGGCCAACGTCCTGACTTTC
CASSLYSGANVLTF
>TRBJ1-3|NA|NA|TRBV7-6
TGTGCCAGCAGCCGGGGACCGAGCTCTGGAAACACCATATATTTT
CASSRGPSSGNTIYF
>TRBJ1-5|NA|NA|TRBV5-6
TGTGCCAGCAGCTTGGGAGGGGAGGTTAGCAATCAGCCCCAGCATTTT
CASSLGGEVSNQPQHF
>TRBJ1-4|NA|TRBD1|TRBV10-3
TGTGCCATCAGGGGGACAGACTCGAATGAAAAACTGTTTTTT
CAIRGTDSNEKLFF
>TRBJ1-2|NA|NA|TRBV27
TGTGCCAGCAGCCCGGGACGCCCCAACTATGGCTACACCTTC
CASSPGRPNYGYTF
>TRBJ2-5|NA|NA|TRBV7-9
TGTGCCAGCAGCTTTCAGGGGACGGAGACCCAGTACTTC
CASSFQGTETQYF
>TRBJ2-3|NA|NA|TRBV29-1
TGCAGCGTTGACCTTCGGAGGAGGGGCACAGATACGCAGTATTTT
CSVDLRRRGTDTQYF
>TRBJ1-2|NA|NA|TRBV7-8
TGTGCCAGCAGCCCACGGGCCGCCGGTGGTGATGGCTACACCTTC
CASSPRAAGGDGYTF
>TRBJ2-7|NA|NA|TRBV14
TGTGCCAGCAGCCTGAATTACGAGCAGTACTTC
CASSLNYEQYF
>TRBJ2-3|NA|NA|TRBV19
TGTGCCAGTAAGGGGATTAGCACAGATACGCAGTATTTT
CASKGISTDTQYF
>TRBJ2-7|NA|TRBD1|TRBV27
TGTGCCAGCAGTTTAAGAGGACAGGGCTTTTACGAGCAGTACTTC
CASSLRGQGFYEQYF
>TRBJ2-3|NA|NA|TRBV7-2
TGTGCCAGCAGCTTTAGTGGCCCAGATACGCAGTATTTT
CASSFSGPDTQYF
>TRBJ1-6|NA|NA|TRBV5-6
TGTGCCAGCAGCCGGAAAACGAACTTTTCACCCCTCCACTTT
CASSRKTNFSPLHF
>TRBJ1-6|NA|NA|TRBV2
TGTGCCAGCAGAGGTGGGGGGGGAGGGAATTCACCCCTCCACTTT
CASRGGGGGNSPLHF